These 24 T cell receptor beta chains were sequenced from one sample in a study of vaccination and CD4 T cells after COVID-19. Once obtained from cultured CD4+ T cells, the DNA was sequenced using the Oncomine TCR Beta short-read assay. Via MiXCR, TCRdb re-called the PCR reads, giving one row per CDR3 protein. The sample has over 9,000 distinct CDR3 sequences, roughly 43% seen once. The treatment denotes: roughly 10-day PBMC culture with coronavirus spike peptide pools or control peptides (ViraFEST assay). No antigen is known for these receptors. The sequencing sample was made of CD4+ T cells from blood, cultured in vitro. These receptors were taken from a human donor who had recovered from COVID-19.

The V gene is TRBV5-4, the J gene TRBJ2-3; D not resolved. The CDR3 runs to 12 residues. Germline loops: CDR1 SGHNT, CDR2 YYREEE (reference sequence). The V end lost 5 bases, the J end lost 1 base, and 5 bases lay between the germline ends. The CDR3 DNA follows: TGTGCCAGCAGTCGGGGCACAGATACGCAGTATTTT. It specifies CASSRGTDTQYF.

By its share, this clonotype is hyperexpanded. CDR3 protein: CASTETPGAFRGYTF. The CDR3 nucleotides are TGTGCCAGCACCGAGACCCCAGGGGCCTTTCGTGGCTACACCTTC. The genes are TRBV6-1 and TRBJ1-2; maybe TRBD1 (6 bases). CDR3 length equals 15 residues. CDR1 and CDR2 from the germline V gene are MNHNS and SASEGT. V was shortened by 7 bases and J by 7 bases, with 22 bases between the two germline ends.

The V and J genes are TRBV7-9 and TRBJ1-4; TRBD1 agrees at 9 bases. V was clipped by 11 bases and J by 3 bases; unmatched bases: 19. Germline CDR1 SEHNR, CDR2 FQNEAQ (reference sequence). This CDR3 has 18 amino acids. Here the CDR3 DNA reads TGTGCCTCCAGCCCCCGGGACAGGGTGGAGTGGCCTAATGAAAAACTGTTTTTT. Protein product: CASSPRDRVEWPNEKLFF.

This clonotype has a handful of counts. The chain uses TRBV2 and TRBJ2-4; the D gene is possibly TRBD2 (6 bases). CDR3 length: 13 amino acids. V gave up 1 base and J gave up 10 bases, with 11 bases separating them. The germline gives CDR1 SNHLY, CDR2 FYNNEI. The CDR3 spells CASSEGTTWIQYF. Written as DNA, the CDR3 is TGTGCCAGCAGTGAAGGGACTACTTGGATTCAGTACTTC. Full variable domain (missing parts from reference TRBV2 and TRBJ2-4): EPEVTQTPSHQVTQMGQEVILRCVPISNHLYFYWYRQILGQKVEFLVSFYNNEISEKSEIFDDQFSVERPDGSNFTLKIRSTKLEDSAMYFCASSEGTTWIQYFGAGTRLSVL.

The sample holds a few counts of this clonotype. The V gene is TRBV12-3 or TRBV12-4, the J gene TRBJ1-3, with D unclear. The V end lost 6 bases, the J end lost 4 bases, and 4 bases lay between the germline ends. The CDR3 spans 11 residues. The CDR3, as DNA: TGTGCCAGCAGCGGGGGAAACACCATATATTTT. It yields the protein CASSGGNTIYF.

This clonotype was found once. CDR3 DNA: TGCGCCAGCAGCTTTTTTGGGCAGCTGAACACTGAAGCTTTCTTT. This translates into CASSFFGQLNTEAFF. The rearrangement links TRBV5-1 to TRBJ1-1; D is ambiguous. Germline V gene sequence: CDR1 SGHRS, CDR2 YFSETQ. V was shortened by 2 bases and J by 0 bases, with 11 bases between the two germline ends. This CDR3 has 15 residues. Together with reference TRBV5-1 and TRBJ1-1, the CDR3 gives the full variable domain: KAGVTQTPRYLIKTRGQQVTLSCSPISGHRSVSWYQQTPGQGLQFLFEYFSETQRNKGNFPGRFSGRQFSNSRSEMNVSTLELGDSALYLCASSFFGQLNTEAFFGQGTRLTVV.

The genes are TRBV6-5 and TRBJ1-2, with TRBD1 as a possible D gene (5 bases). CDR3 length: 15 residues. The germline V gene has CDR1 MNHEY and CDR2 SVGAGI. The germline V and J ends were trimmed by 4 bases and 7 bases, with 19 bases remaining between them. This chain's CDR3 is CASSLGLSVRGGYTF. In DNA form, the CDR3 reads TGTGCCAGCAGTTTAGGTTTGTCGGTGAGGGGTGGCTACACCTTC.

The table lists this clonotype with a count of one. V is TRBV14 and J is TRBJ2-2; D not resolved. The germline CDR1 and CDR2 sequences are SGHDN and FVKESK. Trimming removed 0 bases at V and 4 bases at J, with 9 bases between. The CDR3 length is 15 residues. The CDR3 DNA follows: TGTGCCAGCAGCCAAGAGTGGCCCCTCACCGGGGAGCTGTTTTTT. This sequence encodes CASSQEWPLTGELFF.

A few counts support this clonotype. The chain recombines TRBV18 with TRBJ2-7, with 7 bases identical to TRBD1. This CDR3 has 15 amino acids. J gave up 4 bases and V 6 bases, and 12 bases lay outside the gene matches. Germline loops: CDR1 KGHSH, CDR2 LQKENI. DNA of the CDR3: TGTGCCAGCTCGCAAACAGGGGATTCTAAGTACGAGCAGTACTTC. It is translated as CASSQTGDSKYEQYF.

The chain couples TRBV5-4 to TRBJ2-1; 7 bases map to TRBD2. Germline V gene lookup returns CDR1 SGHNT and CDR2 YYREEE (reference sequence). CDR3 length: 14 residues. With V trimmed by 1 base and J by 9 bases, 7 bases remained unmatched. CDR3 sequence reads: CASSLRVAGGEQFF. In DNA, the CDR3 is TGTGCCAGCAGCTTGCGGGTAGCGGGCGGTGAGCAGTTCTTC.

The chain links TRBV7-2 to TRBJ2-3; 9 bases map to TRBD1. This CDR3 comprises 15 residues. The germline V gene has CDR1 SGHTA and CDR2 FQGNSA. V lost 4 bases to trimming and J lost 4 bases; unmatched junction nucleotides: 6. CDR3 nucleotides: TGTGCCAGCAGCTCGTACAGGGGGCGCCCAGATACGCAGTATTTT. This gives the protein CASSSYRGRPDTQYF.

The gene calls are TRBV6-1 and TRBJ2-1; 8 positions match TRBD2. Germline CDR1 MNHNS, CDR2 SASEGT. CDR3 size: 15 residues. With 6 bases clipped from V and 7 bases from J, the junction kept 11 bases outside the gene matches. CDR3 sequence reads: CASSSTGLAANEQFF. DNA for the CDR3: TGTGCCAGCAGCAGTACCGGACTAGCTGCAAATGAGCAGTTCTTC.

The chain uses TRBV6-1 and TRBJ1-1; D might be TRBD1 (5 bases). The CDR3 extends over 18 amino acids. The germline V gene encodes CDR1 MNHNS and CDR2 SASEGT. Trimming took 7 bases from V and 6 from J, leaving 30 bases between them. The CDR3 nucleotides read TGTGCCAGCATATCCATTTCGGACACCTCGGGGAGGAGCGCTGAAGCTTTCTTT. Translating gives CASISISDTSGRSAEAFF.

The CDR3 coding sequence is TGTGCCAGCAGTACGTACACAGATACGCAGTATTTT. Translation: CASSTYTDTQYF. The chain couples TRBV2 to TRBJ2-3; D ambiguous. V lost 5 bases to trimming and J lost 2 bases, with 5 bases between them. The CDR3 totals 12 residues. Germline CDR1 is SNHLY and CDR2 is FYNNEI.

V usage is TRBV29-1 and J usage is TRBJ2-1; D perhaps matches TRBD2 (5 bases). The germline V and J ends were trimmed by 5 bases and 0 bases, with 14 bases remaining between them. The CDR3 extends over 15 amino acids. Looked up from germline, CDR1 is SQVTM and CDR2 is ANQGSEA. CDR3 protein: CSVLQRIRSYNEQFF. Here the CDR3 DNA reads TGCAGCGTTTTACAGCGGATTCGCTCCTACAATGAGCAGTTCTTC.

In the case of this clonotype: Because the CDR3's place on the DNA is in doubt, the DNA is left out and the CDR3 is given as listed by TCRdb. The V gene is TRBV7-5, the J gene TRBJ1-1; TRBD1 is the table's D call, not checked against the DNA. TRBV7-5 is recorded as a pseudogene. Ends included, the CDR3 has 16 residues. The CDR3 loop reads CISVPKTGRLNTEAFF.

This clonotype rates as medium-sized (0.01 to 0.1%). The chain recombines TRBV12-3 or TRBV12-4 with TRBJ2-7, with 8 positions matching TRBD2. There are 14 residues in the CDR3. V trimming: 6 bases; J trimming: 7 bases; junction bases outside the gene matches: 11. The CDR3 nucleotides are TGTGCCAGCAGCGTTAGCGGGGTTCTGGGTGAGCAGTACTTC. The encoded protein is CASSVSGVLGEQYF.

The chain recombines TRBV19 with TRBJ1-1; no clear D. V shed 2 bases and J shed 2 bases, with 9 bases lying between them. From germline, CDR1 is LNHDA and CDR2 SQIVND (reference sequence). The CDR3 consists of 14 residues. The CDR3 loop reads CASSIRAGNTEAFF. The CDR3 DNA is TGTGCCAGTAGTATAAGGGCCGGTAACACTGAAGCTTTCTTT.

This clonotype was found a few times. The chain links TRBV25-1 to TRBJ1-5, with a tentative D call TRBD1 (6 bases). This CDR3 region has 13 residues. Per germline, CDR1 MGHDK and CDR2 SYGVNS. V lost 8 bases to trimming and J lost 2 bases, with 10 bases between them. CDR3 in amino acids: CASPQGCNQPQHF. The DNA of the CDR3 is TGTGCCAGCCCACAGGGATGCAATCAGCCCCAGCATTTT.

By share, this clonotype counts as large (0.1 to 1%). The chain carries TRBV5-5 and TRBJ2-3; 13 positions match TRBD2. V trimming: 0 bases; J trimming: 1 base; junction bases outside the gene matches: 8. Germline values: CDR1 SGHKS, CDR2 YYEKEE (reference sequence). The CDR3 is made up of 19 amino acids. CDR3 region: CASSLEKLAGGPRTDTQYF. Here the CDR3 DNA reads TGTGCCAGCAGCTTGGAGAAACTAGCGGGGGGGCCTCGCACAGATACGCAGTATTTT.

V is TRBV7-2 and J is TRBJ2-3, with TRBD2 matching 8 bases. This CDR3 spans 16 amino acids. Germline trimming cut 4 bases from V and 1 base from J; bases unmatched to any gene: 7. Germline CDR1 and CDR2: SGHTA and FQGNSA. For the CDR3, the DNA is TGTGCCAGCAGCTCACGACGGGGGGGGCGCACAGATACGCAGTATTTT. It codes for CASSSRRGGRTDTQYF.

CDR3 residues: CASSSSGDTQYF. In DNA form, the CDR3 reads TGTGCCAGCAGTTCGAGCGGGGATACGCAGTATTTT. The chain recombines TRBV28 with TRBJ2-3; D is possibly TRBD2 (6 bases). V lost 4 bases and J 6 bases, leaving 8 bases between the germline ends. Germline CDR1 is MDHEN and CDR2 is SYDVKM. This CDR3 is 12 amino acids long.

The gene calls are TRBV4-1 and TRBJ2-7; 8 bases align to TRBD1. The V segment lost 2 bases and the J segment 1 base; nucleotides outside the gene matches: 4. The CDR3 is made up of 15 amino acids. Germline V gives CDR1 MGHRA, CDR2 YSYEKL. The DNA for the CDR3 is TGCGCCAGCAGCCAACGGGACAGGCTTTCCTACGAGCAGTACTTC. It is translated as CASSQRDRLSYEQYF.

The chain recombines TRBV5-1 with TRBJ2-5; maybe TRBD1 (7 bases). From germline, CDR1 is SGHRS and CDR2 YFSETQ. The CDR3 runs to 13 residues. V lost 5 bases to trimming and J lost 4 bases, with 12 bases between them. CDR3 loop: CASSPRDRETQYF. The CDR3 nucleotides read TGCGCCAGCAGTCCGCGGGACAGAGAGACCCAGTACTTC. The full variable domain, completed using reference TRBV5-1 and TRBJ2-5, is KAGVTQTPRYLIKTRGQQVTLSCSPISGHRSVSWYQQTPGQGLQFLFEYFSETQRNKGNFPGRFSGRQFSNSRSEMNVSTLELGDSALYLCASSPRDRETQYFGPGTRLLVL.